This TCR beta chain was captured by sequencing in a study of cytomegalovirus exposure and HLA in healthy donors. Points from the study as a whole: The classifier, whose performance was assessed in both the original and validation cohorts, reportedly diagnosed cytomegalovirus status with high specificity and sensitivity. Overall, roughly 160 TCR beta chains were annotated as cytomegalovirus-associated. Three chains linked to CMV were shown in vitro to be specific for CMV antigens.

The V end lost 3 bases, the J end lost 7 bases, and 12 bases lay between the germline ends. Germline V gene data show CDR1 as MNHEY and CDR2 as SMNVEV (reference sequence). The CDR3 runs to 13 residues. Comments on this clone: Its specificity is not known.

Assay: immunoSEQ multiplex PCR; the TCRdb copy retains only in-frame clones and omits some. The sample yields around 140,000 clones, roughly 87% seen once. Sequenced: PBMCs. J is TRBJ1-2 and V is TRBV27; possibly TRBD1 for D (5 bases). This TCR derives from a man between 18 and 29 years old in good health and CMV-seropositive. The CDR3: CASSFSQGGGYTF. The CDR3, as DNA: TGTGCCAGCAGTTTTAGTCAGGGTGGTGGCTACACCTTC.